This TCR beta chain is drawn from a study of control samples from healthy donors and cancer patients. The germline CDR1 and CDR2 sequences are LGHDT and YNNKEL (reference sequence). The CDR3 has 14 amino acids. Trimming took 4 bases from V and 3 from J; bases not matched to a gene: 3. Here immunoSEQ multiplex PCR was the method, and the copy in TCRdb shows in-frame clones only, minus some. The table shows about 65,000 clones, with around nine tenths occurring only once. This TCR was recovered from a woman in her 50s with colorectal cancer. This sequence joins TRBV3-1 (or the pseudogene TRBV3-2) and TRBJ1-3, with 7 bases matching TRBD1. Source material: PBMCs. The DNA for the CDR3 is TGTGCCAGCAGCCCCAGGACAGGTGGAAACACCATATATTTT. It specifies CASSPRTGGNTIYF.